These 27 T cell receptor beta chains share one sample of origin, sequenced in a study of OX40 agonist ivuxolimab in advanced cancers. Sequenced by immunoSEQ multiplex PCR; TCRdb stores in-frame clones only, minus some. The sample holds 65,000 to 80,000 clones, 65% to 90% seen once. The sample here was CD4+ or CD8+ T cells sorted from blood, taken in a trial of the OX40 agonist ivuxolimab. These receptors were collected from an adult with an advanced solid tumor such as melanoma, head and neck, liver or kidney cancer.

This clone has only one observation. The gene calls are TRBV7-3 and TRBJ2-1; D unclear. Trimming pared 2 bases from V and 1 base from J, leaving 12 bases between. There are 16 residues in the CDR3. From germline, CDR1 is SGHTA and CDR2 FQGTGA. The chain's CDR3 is CASSLSSGGSYNEQFF. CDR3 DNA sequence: TGTGCCAGCAGCTTATCTTCCGGTGGGTCCTACAATGAGCAGTTCTTC.

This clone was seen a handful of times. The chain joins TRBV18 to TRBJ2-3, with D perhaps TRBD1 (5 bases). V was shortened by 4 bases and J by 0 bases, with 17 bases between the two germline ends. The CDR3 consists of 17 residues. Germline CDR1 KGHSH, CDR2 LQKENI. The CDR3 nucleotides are TGTGCCAGCTCACTTATGGGAACAGGAGCTAGCACAGATACGCAGTATTTT. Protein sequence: CASSLMGTGASTDTQYF.

For the CDR3, the DNA is TGTGCCAGCAGCCAGATATCGCAGGGCACAGATACGCAGTATTTT. Translating it yields CASSQISQGTDTQYF. The chain carries TRBV4-2 and TRBJ2-3; D is unclear. The V end was cut by 3 bases, the J end by 1 base, with 11 bases between. The CDR3 sequence is 15 residues long. From germline, CDR1 is LGHNA and CDR2 YNFKEQ.

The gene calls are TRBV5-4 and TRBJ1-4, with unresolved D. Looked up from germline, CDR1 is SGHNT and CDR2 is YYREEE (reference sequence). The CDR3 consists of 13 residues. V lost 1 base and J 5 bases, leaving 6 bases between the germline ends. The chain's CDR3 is CASSLFVNEKLFF. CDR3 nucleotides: TGTGCCAGCAGCTTGTTTGTGAATGAAAAACTGTTTTTT.

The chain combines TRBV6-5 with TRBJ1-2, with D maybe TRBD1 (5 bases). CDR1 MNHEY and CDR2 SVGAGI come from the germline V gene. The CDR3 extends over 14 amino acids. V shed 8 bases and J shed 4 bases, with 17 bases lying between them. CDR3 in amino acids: CASGGVGKLYGYTF. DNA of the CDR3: TGTGCCAGCGGGGGGGTGGGGAAGCTCTATGGCTACACCTTC.

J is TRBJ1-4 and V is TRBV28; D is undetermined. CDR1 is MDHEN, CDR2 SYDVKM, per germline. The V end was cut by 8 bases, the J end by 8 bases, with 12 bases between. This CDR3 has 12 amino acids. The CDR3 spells CASCYLGEKLFF. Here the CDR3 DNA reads TGTGCCAGCTGCTACTTGGGGGAAAAACTGTTTTTT.

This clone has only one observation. CDR3 protein: CASSLGANNKNIQYF. DNA of the CDR3: TGTGCCAGCAGCTTGGGAGCGAATAACAAAAACATTCAGTACTTC. The V call is TRBV7-2, the J call TRBJ2-4; a weak D match, TRBD2 (5 bases). The CDR3 runs to 15 residues. Germline CDR1 reads SGHTA; CDR2 reads FQGNSA. V was clipped by 3 bases and J by 3 bases, with 12 bases between them.

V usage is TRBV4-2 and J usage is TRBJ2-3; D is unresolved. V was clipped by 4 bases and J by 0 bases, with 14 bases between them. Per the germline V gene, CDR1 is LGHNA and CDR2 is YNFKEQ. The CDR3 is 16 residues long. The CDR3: CASSPLADTSTDTQYF. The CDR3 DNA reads TGTGCCAGCAGCCCGCTGGCAGACACTAGCACAGATACGCAGTATTTT.

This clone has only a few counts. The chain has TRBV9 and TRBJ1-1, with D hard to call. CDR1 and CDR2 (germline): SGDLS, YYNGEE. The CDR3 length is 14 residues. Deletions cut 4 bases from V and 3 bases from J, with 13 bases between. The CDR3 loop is CASSPRLSYTEAFF. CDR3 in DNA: TGTGCCAGCAGCCCGAGGCTAAGTTACACTGAAGCTTTCTTT.

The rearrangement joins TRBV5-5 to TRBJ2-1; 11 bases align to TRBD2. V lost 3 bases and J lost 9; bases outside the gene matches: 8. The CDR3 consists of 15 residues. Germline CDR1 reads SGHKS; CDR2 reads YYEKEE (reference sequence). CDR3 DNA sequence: TGTGCCAGCAGCTCGGGGACTAGCGGAATCGGTGAGCAGTTCTTC. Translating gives CASSSGTSGIGEQFF.

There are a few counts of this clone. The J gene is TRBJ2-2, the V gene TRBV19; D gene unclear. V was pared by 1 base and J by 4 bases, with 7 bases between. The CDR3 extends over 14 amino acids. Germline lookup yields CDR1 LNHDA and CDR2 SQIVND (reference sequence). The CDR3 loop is CASSIAPSTGELFF. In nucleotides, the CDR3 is TGTGCCAGTAGTATAGCCCCTTCCACCGGGGAGCTGTTTTTT.

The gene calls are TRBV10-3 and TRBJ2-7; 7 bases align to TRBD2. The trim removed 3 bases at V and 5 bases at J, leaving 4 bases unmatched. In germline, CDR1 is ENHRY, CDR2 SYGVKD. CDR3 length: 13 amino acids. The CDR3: CAISDLLANEQYF. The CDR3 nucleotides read TGTGCCATCAGTGACTTACTAGCGAACGAGCAGTACTTC.

CDR3 sequence (DNA): TGTGCCAGCAGCTTAGGGGCGGGAAGGGGCATTCAGTACTTC. As protein: CASSLGAGRGIQYF. The V and J genes are TRBV7-8 and TRBJ2-4; tentative D call: TRBD2 (6 bases). The length of the CDR3 is 14 residues. Trimming took 1 base from V and 9 from J, leaving 13 bases between them. CDR1 SGHVS and CDR2 FQNEAQ come from the germline V gene.

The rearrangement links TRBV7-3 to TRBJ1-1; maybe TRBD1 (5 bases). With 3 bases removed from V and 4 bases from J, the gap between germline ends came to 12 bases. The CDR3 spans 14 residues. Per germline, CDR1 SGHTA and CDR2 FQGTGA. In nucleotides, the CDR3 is TGTGCCAGCAGCTTTGGGGGTGGGAGCACTGAAGCTTTCTTT. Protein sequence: CASSFGGGSTEAFF. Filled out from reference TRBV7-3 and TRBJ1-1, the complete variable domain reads GAGVSQTPSNKVTEKGKYVELRCDPISGHTALYWYRQSLGQGPEFLIYFQGTGAADDSGLPNDRFFAVRPEGSVSTLKIQRTERGDSAVYLCASSFGGGSTEAFFGQGTRLTVV.

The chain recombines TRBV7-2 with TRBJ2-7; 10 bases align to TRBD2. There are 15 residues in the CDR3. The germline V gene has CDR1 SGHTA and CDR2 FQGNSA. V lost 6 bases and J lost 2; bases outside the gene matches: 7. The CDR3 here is CASRPTSGPTYEQYF. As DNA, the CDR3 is TGTGCCAGCAGACCGACTAGCGGGCCTACCTACGAGCAGTACTTC.

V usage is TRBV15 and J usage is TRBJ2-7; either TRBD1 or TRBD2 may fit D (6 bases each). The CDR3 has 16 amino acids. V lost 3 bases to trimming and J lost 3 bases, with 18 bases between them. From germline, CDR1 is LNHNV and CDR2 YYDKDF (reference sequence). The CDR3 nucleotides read TGTGCCACCAGCAGGTCAAAGGTGGGGGGCTTCTACGAGCAGTACTTC. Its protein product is CATSRSKVGGFYEQYF.

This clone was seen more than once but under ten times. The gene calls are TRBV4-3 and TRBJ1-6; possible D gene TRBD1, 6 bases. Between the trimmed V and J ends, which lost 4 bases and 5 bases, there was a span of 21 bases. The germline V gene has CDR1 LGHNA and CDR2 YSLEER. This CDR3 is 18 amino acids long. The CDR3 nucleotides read TGCGCCAGCAGCCCCAACCAAAGGGGGGTAGACGATAATTCACCCCTCCACTTT. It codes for CASSPNQRGVDDNSPLHF.

CDR3 sequence: CASSKASGANVLTF. CDR3 in DNA: TGTGCCAGCAGCAAGGCCTCTGGGGCCAACGTCCTGACTTTC. The gene calls are TRBV6-5 and TRBJ2-6; D uncertain. CDR1 and CDR2 (germline): MNHEY, SVGAGI. This CDR3 comprises 14 residues. V was shortened by 6 bases and J by 0 bases, with 6 bases between the two germline ends.

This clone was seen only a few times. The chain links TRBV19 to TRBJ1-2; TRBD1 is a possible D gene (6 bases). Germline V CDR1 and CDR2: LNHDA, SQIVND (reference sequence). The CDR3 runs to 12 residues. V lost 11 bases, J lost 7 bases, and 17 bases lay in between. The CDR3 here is CASWGRGRGYTF. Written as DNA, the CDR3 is TGTGCCTCTTGGGGCAGGGGCCGTGGCTACACCTTC.

The CDR3 bases are TGTGCCACCAGCACCTTGGGATCTGGGGCCAACGTCCTGACTTTC. Protein: CATSTLGSGANVLTF. This chain joins TRBV15 and TRBJ2-6; D not certain. The CDR3 is 15 amino acids. Trimming left V 4 bases short and J 1 base short, with 8 bases between. Germline V gene data show CDR1 as LNHNV and CDR2 as YYDKDF (reference sequence).

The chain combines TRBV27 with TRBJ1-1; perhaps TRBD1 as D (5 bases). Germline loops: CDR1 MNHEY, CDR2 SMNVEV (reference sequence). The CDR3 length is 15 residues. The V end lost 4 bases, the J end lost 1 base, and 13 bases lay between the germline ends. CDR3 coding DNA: TGTGCCAGCAGTTATACGGGCAGGGCGAACACTGAAGCTTTCTTT. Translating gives CASSYTGRANTEAFF.

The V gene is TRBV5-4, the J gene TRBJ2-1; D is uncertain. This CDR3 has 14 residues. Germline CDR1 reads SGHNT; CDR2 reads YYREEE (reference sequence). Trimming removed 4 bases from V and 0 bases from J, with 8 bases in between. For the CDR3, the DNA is TGTGCCAGCAGCCTCCCGAACTCCTACAATGAGCAGTTCTTC. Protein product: CASSLPNSYNEQFF. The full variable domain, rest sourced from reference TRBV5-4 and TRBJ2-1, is ETGVTQSPTHLIKTRGQQVTLRCSSQSGHNTVSWYQQALGQGPQFIFQYYREEENGRGNFPPRFSGLQFPNYSSELNVNALELDDSALYLCASSLPNSYNEQFFGPGTRLTVL.

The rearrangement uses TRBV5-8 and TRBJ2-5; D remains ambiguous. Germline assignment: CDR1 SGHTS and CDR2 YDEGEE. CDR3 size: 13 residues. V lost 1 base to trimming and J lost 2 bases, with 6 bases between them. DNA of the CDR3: TGTGCCAGCAGCTTGACAAATCAAGAGACCCAGTACTTC. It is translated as CASSLTNQETQYF. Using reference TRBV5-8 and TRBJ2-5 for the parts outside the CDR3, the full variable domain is EAGVTQSPTHLIKTRGQQATLRCSPISGHTSVYWYQQALGLGLQFLLWYDEGEERNRGNFPPRFSGRQFPNYSSELNVNALELEDSALYLCASSLTNQETQYFGPGTRLLVL.

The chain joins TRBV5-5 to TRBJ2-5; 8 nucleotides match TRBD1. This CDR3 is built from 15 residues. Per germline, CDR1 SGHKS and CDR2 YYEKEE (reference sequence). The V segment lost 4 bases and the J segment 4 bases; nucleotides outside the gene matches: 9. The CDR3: CASSTTLTGGETQYF. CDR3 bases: TGTGCCAGCAGCACAACACTAACAGGGGGAGAGACCCAGTACTTC.

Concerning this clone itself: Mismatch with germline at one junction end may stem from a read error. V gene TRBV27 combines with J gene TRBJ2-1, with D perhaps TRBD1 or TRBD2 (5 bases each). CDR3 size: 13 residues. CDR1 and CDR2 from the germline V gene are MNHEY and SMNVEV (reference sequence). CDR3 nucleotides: TGTGCCAGCGGGGCGGACTCCCACAATGAGCAGTTCTTC. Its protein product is CASGADSHNEQFF.

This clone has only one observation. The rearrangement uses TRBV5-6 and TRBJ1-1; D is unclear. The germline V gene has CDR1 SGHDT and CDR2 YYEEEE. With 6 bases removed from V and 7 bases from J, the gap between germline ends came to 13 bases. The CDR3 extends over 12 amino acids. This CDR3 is CASTLGGFEAFF. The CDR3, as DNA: TGTGCCAGCACCCTGGGCGGCTTTGAAGCTTTCTTT.

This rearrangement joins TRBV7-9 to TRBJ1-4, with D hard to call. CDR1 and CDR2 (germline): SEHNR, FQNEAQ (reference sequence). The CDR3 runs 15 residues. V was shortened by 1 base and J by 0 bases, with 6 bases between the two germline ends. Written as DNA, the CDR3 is TGTGCCAGCAGCTTAGGGGTCTCAACTAATGAAAAACTGTTTTTT. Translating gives CASSLGVSTNEKLFF.